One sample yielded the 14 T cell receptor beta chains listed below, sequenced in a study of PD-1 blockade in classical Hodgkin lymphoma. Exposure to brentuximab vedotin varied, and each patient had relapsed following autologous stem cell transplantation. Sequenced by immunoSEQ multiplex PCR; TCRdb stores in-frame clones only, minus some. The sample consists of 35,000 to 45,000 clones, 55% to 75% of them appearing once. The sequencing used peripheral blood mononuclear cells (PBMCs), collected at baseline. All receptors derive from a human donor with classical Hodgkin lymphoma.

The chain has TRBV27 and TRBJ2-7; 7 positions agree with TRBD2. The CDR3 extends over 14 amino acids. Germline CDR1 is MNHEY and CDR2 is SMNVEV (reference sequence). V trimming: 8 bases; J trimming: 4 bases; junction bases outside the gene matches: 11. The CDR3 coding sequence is TGTGCCAGCTGTCCTCGGGAGGAGTGGTACGAGCAGTACTTC. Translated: CASCPREEWYEQYF.

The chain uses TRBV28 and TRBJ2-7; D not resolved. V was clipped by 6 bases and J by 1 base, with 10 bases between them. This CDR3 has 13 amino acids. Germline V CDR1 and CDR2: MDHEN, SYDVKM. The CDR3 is CASSLTRSYEQYF. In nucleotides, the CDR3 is TGTGCCAGCAGCCTGACTCGTTCCTACGAGCAGTACTTC.

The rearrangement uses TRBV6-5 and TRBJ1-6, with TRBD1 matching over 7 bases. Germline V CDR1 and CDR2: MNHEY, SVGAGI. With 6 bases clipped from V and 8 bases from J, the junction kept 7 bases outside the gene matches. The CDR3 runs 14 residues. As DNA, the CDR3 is TGTGCCAGCAGGATGACAGGGTGGTATTCACCCCTCCACTTT. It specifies CASRMTGWYSPLHF.

CDR3: CASSLGGRANYGYTF. The DNA for the CDR3 is TGTGCCAGCAGCTTGGGGGGACGGGCTAACTATGGCTACACCTTC. V usage is TRBV7-9 and J usage is TRBJ1-2; maybe TRBD1 (5 bases). Germline assignment: CDR1 SEHNR and CDR2 FQNEAQ (reference sequence). V gave up 3 bases and J gave up 0 bases, with 11 bases separating them. CDR3 length: 15 residues.

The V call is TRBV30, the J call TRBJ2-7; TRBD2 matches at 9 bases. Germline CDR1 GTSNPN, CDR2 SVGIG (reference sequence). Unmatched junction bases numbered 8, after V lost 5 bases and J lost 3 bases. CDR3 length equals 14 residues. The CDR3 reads CAWGAGLAFYEQYF. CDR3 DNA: TGTGCCTGGGGGGCCGGACTAGCGTTCTACGAGCAGTACTTC.

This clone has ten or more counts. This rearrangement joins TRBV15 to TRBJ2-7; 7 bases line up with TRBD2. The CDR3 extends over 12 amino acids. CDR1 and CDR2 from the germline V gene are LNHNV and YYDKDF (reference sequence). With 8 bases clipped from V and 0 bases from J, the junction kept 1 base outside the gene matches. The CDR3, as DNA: TGTGCCACCGGGGAGGGCTCCTACGAGCAGTACTTC. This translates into CATGEGSYEQYF.

CDR3 nucleotide sequence: TGTGCCAGCAGGAGGACAGACTATAGCAATCAGCCCCAGCATTTT. Amino acid sequence: CASRRTDYSNQPQHF. The chain has TRBV27 and TRBJ1-5; possibly TRBD1 for D (6 bases). The CDR3 consists of 15 residues. Germline CDR1 and CDR2: MNHEY and SMNVEV (reference sequence). V dropped 6 bases and J dropped 0 bases, with 12 bases sitting between them.

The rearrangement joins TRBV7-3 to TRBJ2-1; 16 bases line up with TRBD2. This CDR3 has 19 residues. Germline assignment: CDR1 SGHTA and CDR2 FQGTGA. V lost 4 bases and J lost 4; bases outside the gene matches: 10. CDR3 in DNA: TGTGCCAGCAGCTCAATTGGGACTAGCGGGAGGGCCGGATACAATGAGCAGTTCTTC. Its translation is CASSSIGTSGRAGYNEQFF.

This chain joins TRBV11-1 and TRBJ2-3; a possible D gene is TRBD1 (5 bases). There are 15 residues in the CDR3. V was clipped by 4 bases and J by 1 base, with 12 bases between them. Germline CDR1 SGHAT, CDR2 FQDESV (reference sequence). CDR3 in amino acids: CASSWSETGTDTQYF. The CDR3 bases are TGTGCCAGCAGCTGGTCTGAGACAGGCACAGATACGCAGTATTTT.

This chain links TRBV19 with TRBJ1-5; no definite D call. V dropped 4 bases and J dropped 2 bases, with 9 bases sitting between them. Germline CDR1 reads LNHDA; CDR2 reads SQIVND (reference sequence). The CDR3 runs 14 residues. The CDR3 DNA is TGTGCCAGTAGTACCCACATTGGCAATCAGCCCCAGCATTTT. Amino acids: CASSTHIGNQPQHF.

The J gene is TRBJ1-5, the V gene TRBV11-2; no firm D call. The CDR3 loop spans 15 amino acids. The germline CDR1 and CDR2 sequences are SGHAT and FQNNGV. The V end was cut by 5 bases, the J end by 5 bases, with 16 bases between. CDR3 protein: CASSPRTEVDQPQHF. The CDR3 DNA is TGTGCCAGCAGCCCGCGAACGGAGGTGGATCAGCCCCAGCATTTT.

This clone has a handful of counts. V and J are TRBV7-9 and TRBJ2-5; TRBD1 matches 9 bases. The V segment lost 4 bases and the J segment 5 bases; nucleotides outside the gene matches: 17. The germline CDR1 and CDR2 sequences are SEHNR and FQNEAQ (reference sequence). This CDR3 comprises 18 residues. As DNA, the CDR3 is TGTGCCAGCAGCTCCCTGGGGGGGACAGGGCCCATCCAGGAGACCCAGTACTTC. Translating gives CASSSLGGTGPIQETQYF.

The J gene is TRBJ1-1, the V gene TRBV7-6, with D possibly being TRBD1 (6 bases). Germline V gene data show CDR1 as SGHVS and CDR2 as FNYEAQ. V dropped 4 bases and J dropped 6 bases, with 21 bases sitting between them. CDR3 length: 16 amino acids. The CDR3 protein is CASSSLHTGFGAEAFF. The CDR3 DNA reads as TGTGCCAGCAGCTCCCTTCACACAGGGTTTGGGGCTGAAGCTTTCTTT.

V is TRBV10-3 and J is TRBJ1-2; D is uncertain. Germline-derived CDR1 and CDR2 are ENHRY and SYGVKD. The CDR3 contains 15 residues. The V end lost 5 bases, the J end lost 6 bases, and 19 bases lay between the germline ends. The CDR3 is CAISPTVAGWDGYTF. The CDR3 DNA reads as TGTGCCATCAGTCCCACCGTGGCGGGGTGGGATGGCTACACCTTC.